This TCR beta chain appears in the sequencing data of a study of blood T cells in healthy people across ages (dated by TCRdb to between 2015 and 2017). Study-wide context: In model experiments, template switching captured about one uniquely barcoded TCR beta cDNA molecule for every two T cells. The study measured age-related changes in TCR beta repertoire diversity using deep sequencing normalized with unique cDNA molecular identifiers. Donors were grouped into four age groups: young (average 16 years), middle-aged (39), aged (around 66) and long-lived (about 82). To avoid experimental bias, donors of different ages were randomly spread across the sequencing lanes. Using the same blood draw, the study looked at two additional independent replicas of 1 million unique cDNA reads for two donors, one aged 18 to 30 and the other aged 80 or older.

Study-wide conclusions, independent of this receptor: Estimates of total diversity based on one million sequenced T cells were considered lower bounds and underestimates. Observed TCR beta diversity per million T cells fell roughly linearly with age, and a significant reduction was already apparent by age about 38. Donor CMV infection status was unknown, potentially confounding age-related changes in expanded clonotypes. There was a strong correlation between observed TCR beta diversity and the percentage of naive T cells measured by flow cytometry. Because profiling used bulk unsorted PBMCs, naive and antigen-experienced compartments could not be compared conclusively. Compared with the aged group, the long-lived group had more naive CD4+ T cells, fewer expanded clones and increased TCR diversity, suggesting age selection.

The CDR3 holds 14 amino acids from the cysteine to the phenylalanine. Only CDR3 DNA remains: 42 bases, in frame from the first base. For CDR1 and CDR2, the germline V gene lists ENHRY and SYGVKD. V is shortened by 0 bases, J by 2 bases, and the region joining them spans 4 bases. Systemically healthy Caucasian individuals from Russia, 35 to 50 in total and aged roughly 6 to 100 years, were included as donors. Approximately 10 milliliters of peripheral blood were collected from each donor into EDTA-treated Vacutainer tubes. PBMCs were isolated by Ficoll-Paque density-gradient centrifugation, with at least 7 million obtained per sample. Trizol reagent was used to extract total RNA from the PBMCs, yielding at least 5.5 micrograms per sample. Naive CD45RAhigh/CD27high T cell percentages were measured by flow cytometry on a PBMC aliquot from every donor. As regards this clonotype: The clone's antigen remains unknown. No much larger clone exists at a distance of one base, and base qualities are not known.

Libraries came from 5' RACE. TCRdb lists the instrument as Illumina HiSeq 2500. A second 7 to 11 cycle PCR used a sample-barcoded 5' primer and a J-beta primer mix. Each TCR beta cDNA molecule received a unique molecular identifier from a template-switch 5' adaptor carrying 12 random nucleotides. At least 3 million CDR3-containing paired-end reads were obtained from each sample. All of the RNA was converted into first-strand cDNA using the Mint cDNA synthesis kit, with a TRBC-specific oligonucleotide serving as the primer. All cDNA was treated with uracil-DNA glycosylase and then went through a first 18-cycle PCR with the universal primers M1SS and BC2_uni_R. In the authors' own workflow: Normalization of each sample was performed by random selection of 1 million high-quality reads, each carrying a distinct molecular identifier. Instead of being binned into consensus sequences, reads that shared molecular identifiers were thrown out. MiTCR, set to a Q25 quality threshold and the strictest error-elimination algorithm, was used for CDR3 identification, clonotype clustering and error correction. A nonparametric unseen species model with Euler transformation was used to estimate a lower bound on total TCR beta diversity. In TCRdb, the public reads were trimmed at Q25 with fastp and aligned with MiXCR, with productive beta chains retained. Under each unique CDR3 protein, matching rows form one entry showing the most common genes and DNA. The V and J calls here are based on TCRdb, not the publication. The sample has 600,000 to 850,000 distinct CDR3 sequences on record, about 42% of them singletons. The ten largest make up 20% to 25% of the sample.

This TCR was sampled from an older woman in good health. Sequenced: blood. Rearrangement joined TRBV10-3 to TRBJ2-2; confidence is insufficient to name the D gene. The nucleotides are TGTGCCATCAGTGAGTCGATTAACACCGGGGAGCTGTTTTTT. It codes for CAISESINTGELFF.